The 25 T cell receptor beta chains listed next were all sequenced from one sample in a study of blood T cell repertoires in COVID-19. Repertoires were generated with immunoSEQ multiplex PCR, while TCRdb's copy carries only in-frame clones and drops some. The sample lists 88,000 or so clones, more than 75% seen once, with 20% to 25% in the top ten. The sequencing input was peripheral blood. These receptors originate from a human donor in a cohort sampled during active COVID-19.

The genes are TRBV6-6 and TRBJ2-5, with 9 bases identical to TRBD1. CDR1 and CDR2 (germline): MNHNY, SVGAGI (reference sequence). The CDR3 sequence is 13 residues long. V shed 6 bases, J shed 5 bases, and the junction held 4 bases outside the gene matches. The DNA of the CDR3 is TGTGCCAGCAGGGGAGACAGGGGGGAGACCCAGTACTTC. Encoded protein: CASRGDRGETQYF.

This rearrangement joins TRBV4-3 to TRBJ1-6, with 7 bases that match TRBD1. The CDR3 has 17 residues. CDR1 LGHNA and CDR2 YSLEER come from the germline V gene. Trimming removed 4 bases from V and 7 bases from J; junction bases left unmatched: 13. CDR3 DNA sequence: TGCGCCAGCAGCCCAAACCGACAGGGCTGGCAAAATTCACCCCTCCACTTT. Its translation: CASSPNRQGWQNSPLHF.

The rearrangement links TRBV18 to TRBJ2-5; the D is unclear. Germline CDR1 KGHSH, CDR2 LQKENI. V lost 0 bases and J lost 5, with 10 bases in between. This CDR3 region has 14 residues. The CDR3 reads CASSPPFERETQYF. The CDR3 region has the DNA TGTGCCAGCTCACCACCGTTCGAGCGCGAGACCCAGTACTTC.

The chain links TRBV7-8 to TRBJ2-4; D perhaps matches TRBD2 (5 bases). CDR1 is SGHVS, CDR2 FQNEAQ, per germline. This CDR3 has 16 residues. V dropped 5 bases and J dropped 0 bases, with 14 bases sitting between them. The CDR3 DNA reads TGTGCCAGCAGCCCGCTGGGAGACGTAGCCAAAAACATTCAGTACTTC. This gives the protein CASSPLGDVAKNIQYF.

V usage is TRBV7-2 and J usage is TRBJ2-3; no firm D call. The CDR3 has 14 amino acids. The V end lost 1 base, the J end lost 2 bases, and 7 bases lay between the germline ends. Germline loops: CDR1 SGHTA, CDR2 FQGNSA. Here the CDR3 reads CASSLGVSTDTQYF. In DNA form, the CDR3 reads TGTGCCAGCAGCTTAGGAGTATCCACAGATACGCAGTATTTT.

The chain is built from TRBV28 and TRBJ2-3; 13 nucleotides agree with TRBD2. CDR1 is MDHEN and CDR2 is SYDVKM in the germline V gene. V shed 6 bases, J shed 2 bases, and the junction held 2 bases outside the gene matches. The length of the CDR3 is 15 residues. CDR3 region: CASRGTSGTTDTQYF. CDR3 DNA sequence: TGTGCCAGCAGGGGGACTAGCGGGACCACAGATACGCAGTATTTT.

The chain combines TRBV18 with TRBJ1-3, with D possibly matching TRBD1 (6 bases). Germline CDR1 KGHSH, CDR2 LQKENI. This CDR3 comprises 15 residues. The V gene lost 2 bases and the J gene lost 3 bases, with 11 bases spanning the gap. CDR3 residues: CASSPGGDNGNTIYF. CDR3 DNA: TGTGCCAGCTCACCAGGGGGCGACAATGGAAACACCATATATTTT. The variable domain in full, completed from reference TRBV18 and TRBJ1-3, reads NAGVMQNPRHLVRRRGQEARLRCSPMKGHSHVYWYRQLPEEGLKFMVYLQKENIIDESGMPKERFSAEFPKEGPSILRIQQVVRGDSAAYFCASSPGGDNGNTIYFGEGSWLTVV.

With respect to this clone: Other DNA sequences in the sample encode the same CDR3. V usage is TRBV19 and J usage is TRBJ2-3; the match to TRBD2 covers 9 bases. Germline V gene sequence: CDR1 LNHDA, CDR2 SQIVND (reference sequence). The CDR3 runs to 15 residues. The V gene end was trimmed by 1 base and the J gene end by 2 bases; junction bases not matched to a gene: 1. The CDR3 nucleotides read TGTGCCAGTAGTATAGGCGGGAGGGCCACAGATACGCAGTATTTT. Its protein product is CASSIGGRATDTQYF. Variable domain in full (rest from reference TRBV19 and TRBJ2-3): DGGITQSPKYLFRKEGQNVTLSCEQNLNHDAMYWYRQDPGQGLRLIYYSQIVNDFQKGDIAEGYSVSREKKESFPLTVTSAQKNPTAFYLCASSIGGRATDTQYFGPGTRLTVL.

The gene calls are TRBV5-1 and TRBJ1-5; D perhaps matches TRBD1 (6 bases). Trimming removed 0 bases from V and 6 bases from J, with 10 bases in between. The CDR3 is made up of 14 amino acids. CDR1 is SGHRS, CDR2 YFSETQ, per germline. CDR3 protein: CASSLEGGSQPQHF. CDR3 nucleotides: TGCGCCAGCAGCTTGGAAGGGGGATCTCAGCCCCAGCATTTT. Variable domain in full (rest from reference TRBV5-1 and TRBJ1-5): KAGVTQTPRYLIKTRGQQVTLSCSPISGHRSVSWYQQTPGQGLQFLFEYFSETQRNKGNFPGRFSGRQFSNSRSEMNVSTLELGDSALYLCASSLEGGSQPQHFGDGTRLSIL.

V usage is TRBV5-1 and J usage is TRBJ1-5; the D is unclear. Trimming shortened V by 0 bases and J by 4 bases, and 5 bases separated the two germline ends. From germline, CDR1 is SGHRS and CDR2 YFSETQ. The CDR3 contains 13 residues. CDR3: CASSLAGNQPQHF. CDR3 nucleotide sequence: TGCGCCAGCAGCTTGGCGGGGAATCAGCCCCAGCATTTT.

This clone was picked up a small number of times. V gene TRBV28 combines with J gene TRBJ2-7, with TRBD1 matching over 10 bases. The CDR3 is 19 amino acids. V shed 2 bases and J 6 bases; nucleotides not matched to a gene: 19. CDR1 and CDR2 (germline): MDHEN, SYDVKM. CDR3 DNA sequence: TGTGCCAGCAGTTTAAGGGCTTACGACAGGGGGCGCGCAAGTGGCGAGCAGTACTTC. This translates into CASSLRAYDRGRASGEQYF.

The gene calls are TRBV11-3 and TRBJ2-1, with 13 bases matching TRBD2. This CDR3 region has 20 residues. Germline trimming cut 2 bases from V and 9 bases from J; bases unmatched to any gene: 19. Germline CDR1 reads SGHNT; CDR2 reads YENEEA. The CDR3 DNA sequence: TGTGCCAGCAGCTTAATGTGGACGACTAGCGGGAGGTTTGGAGCTGCTGAGCAGTTCTTC. Residues: CASSLMWTTSGRFGAAEQFF.

V is TRBV11-2 and J is TRBJ2-5; D uncertain. The germline V gene encodes CDR1 SGHAT and CDR2 FQNNGV. Trimming removed 4 bases from V and 2 bases from J, with 8 bases in between. CDR3 length: 13 amino acids. The CDR3 loop is CASSSHRQETQYF. The CDR3 DNA is TGTGCCAGCAGCTCGCACAGACAAGAGACCCAGTACTTC.

The rearrangement links TRBV20-1 to TRBJ1-5; TRBD1 matches 9 bases. Germline CDR1 DFQATT, CDR2 SNEGSKA (reference sequence). Germline trimming cut 3 bases from V and 6 bases from J; bases unmatched to any gene: 6. The CDR3 sequence is 14 residues long. The CDR3 reads CSASGTGRGQPQHF. The CDR3 bases are TGCAGTGCTAGTGGGACAGGGAGGGGTCAGCCCCAGCATTTT.

The chain combines TRBV6-2 or TRBV6-3 with TRBJ2-7, with TRBD1 identical over 7 bases. CDR1 is MNHEY and CDR2 is SVGEGT in the germline V gene. The trim removed 6 bases at V and 3 bases at J, leaving 8 bases unmatched. The CDR3 runs 14 residues. CDR3 region: CASSPRQGRYEQYF. CDR3 DNA sequence: TGTGCCAGCAGCCCCCGACAGGGCCGCTACGAGCAGTACTTC.

V is TRBV20-1 and J is TRBJ1-2; 8 bases align to TRBD1. The CDR3 length is 11 residues. The V and J ends lost 4 bases and 7 bases, in that order; junction bases with no gene match: 2. The germline gives CDR1 DFQATT, CDR2 SNEGSKA (reference sequence). DNA for the CDR3: TGCAGTGCTACAGGGGGCCTTGGCTACACCTTC. Translated: CSATGGLGYTF.

The rearrangement links TRBV5-1 to TRBJ2-2, with 7 bases that match TRBD2. Per the germline V gene, CDR1 is SGHRS and CDR2 is YFSETQ. V trimming: 4 bases; J trimming: 1 base; junction bases outside the gene matches: 4. CDR3 length equals 15 residues. The DNA for the CDR3 is TGCGCCAGCAGCCTAACTAGCGAGAACACCGGGGAGCTGTTTTTT. Amino acid sequence: CASSLTSENTGELFF. The whole variable domain, filled in from reference TRBV5-1 and TRBJ2-2, reads KAGVTQTPRYLIKTRGQQVTLSCSPISGHRSVSWYQQTPGQGLQFLFEYFSETQRNKGNFPGRFSGRQFSNSRSEMNVSTLELGDSALYLCASSLTSENTGELFFGEGSRLTVL.

The chain employs TRBV12-3 or TRBV12-4 and TRBJ2-3; no firm D call. This CDR3 contains 12 residues. V lost 8 bases, J lost 2 bases, and 8 bases lay in between. CDR3 DNA: TGTGCCAGCGGCAGTGACACAGATACGCAGTATTTT. This encodes CASGSDTDTQYF.

This chain connects TRBV28 to TRBJ1-5; D perhaps matches TRBD1 (5 bases). Germline CDR1 MDHEN, CDR2 SYDVKM. The V end lost 6 bases, the J end lost 3 bases, and 18 bases lay between the germline ends. The CDR3 length is 16 residues. The CDR3 DNA reads TGTGCCAGCAGCCAACCGTCGACAGAGTCCAATCAGCCCCAGCATTTT. Translating gives CASSQPSTESNQPQHF.

J is TRBJ2-7 and V is TRBV5-1, with TRBD1 matching over 12 bases. The trim removed 4 bases at V and 7 bases at J, leaving 9 bases unmatched. Germline CDR1 SGHRS, CDR2 YFSETQ. The CDR3 has 15 residues. The CDR3 sequence is CASSHPGQGAKEQYF. Written as DNA, the CDR3 is TGCGCCAGCAGCCACCCGGGACAGGGGGCCAAAGAGCAGTACTTC.

This clone was counted between two and nine times. The genes are TRBV5-1 and TRBJ1-4; D remains unclear. V was shortened by 0 bases and J by 0 bases, with 9 bases between the two germline ends. CDR3 size: 16 residues. In germline, CDR1 is SGHRS, CDR2 YFSETQ. The DNA of the CDR3 is TGCGCCAGCAGCTTGGGAGGGAGGACAACTAATGAAAAACTGTTTTTT. This codes for CASSLGGRTTNEKLFF.

The chain uses TRBV5-1 and TRBJ2-7, with D maybe TRBD2 (6 bases). V was trimmed by 0 bases and J by 4 bases, leaving 14 bases between them. This CDR3 spans 15 amino acids. Germline V CDR1 and CDR2: SGHRS, YFSETQ. The CDR3 DNA follows: TGCGCCAGCAGCTTGGCCGGGACTCAAAATTACGAGCAGTACTTC. It translates to CASSLAGTQNYEQYF. Variable domain in full (rest from reference TRBV5-1 and TRBJ2-7): KAGVTQTPRYLIKTRGQQVTLSCSPISGHRSVSWYQQTPGQGLQFLFEYFSETQRNKGNFPGRFSGRQFSNSRSEMNVSTLELGDSALYLCASSLAGTQNYEQYFGPGTRLTVT.

The chain carries TRBV7-3 and TRBJ1-6; D is unclear. The CDR3 is 13 residues long. Looked up from germline, CDR1 is SGHTA and CDR2 is FQGTGA. Trimming left V 2 bases short and J 10 bases short, with 9 bases between. The CDR3 coding sequence is TGTGCCAGCAGCTTAGAGGGATGGTCACCCCTCCACTTT. As protein: CASSLEGWSPLHF.

This clone has only a few counts. V usage is TRBV7-2 and J usage is TRBJ2-1; D is unresolved. The CDR3 loop spans 15 amino acids. CDR1 SGHTA and CDR2 FQGNSA come from the germline V gene. Trimming shortened V by 0 bases and J by 3 bases, and 9 bases separated the two germline ends. In nucleotides, the CDR3 is TGTGCCAGCAGCTTAGCGGCGGCTAACTACAATGAGCAGTTCTTC. It yields the protein CASSLAAANYNEQFF. The full variable domain, completed using reference TRBV7-2 and TRBJ2-1, is GAGVSQSPSNKVTEKGKDVELRCDPISGHTALYWYRQSLGQGLEFLIYFQGNSAPDKSGLPSDRFSAERTGGSVSTLTIQRTQQEDSAVYLCASSLAAANYNEQFFGPGTRLTVL.

The gene calls are TRBV3-1 (or the pseudogene TRBV3-2) and TRBJ2-6; possible D gene TRBD1, 6 bases. CDR1 is LGHDT and CDR2 is YNNKEL in the germline V gene (reference sequence). V was clipped by 2 bases and J by 3 bases, with 11 bases between them. CDR3 length: 16 amino acids. The CDR3, as DNA: TGTGCCAGCAGCCAACCCGGGACACTTGGGGCCAACGTCCTGACTTTC. Its translation is CASSQPGTLGANVLTF.